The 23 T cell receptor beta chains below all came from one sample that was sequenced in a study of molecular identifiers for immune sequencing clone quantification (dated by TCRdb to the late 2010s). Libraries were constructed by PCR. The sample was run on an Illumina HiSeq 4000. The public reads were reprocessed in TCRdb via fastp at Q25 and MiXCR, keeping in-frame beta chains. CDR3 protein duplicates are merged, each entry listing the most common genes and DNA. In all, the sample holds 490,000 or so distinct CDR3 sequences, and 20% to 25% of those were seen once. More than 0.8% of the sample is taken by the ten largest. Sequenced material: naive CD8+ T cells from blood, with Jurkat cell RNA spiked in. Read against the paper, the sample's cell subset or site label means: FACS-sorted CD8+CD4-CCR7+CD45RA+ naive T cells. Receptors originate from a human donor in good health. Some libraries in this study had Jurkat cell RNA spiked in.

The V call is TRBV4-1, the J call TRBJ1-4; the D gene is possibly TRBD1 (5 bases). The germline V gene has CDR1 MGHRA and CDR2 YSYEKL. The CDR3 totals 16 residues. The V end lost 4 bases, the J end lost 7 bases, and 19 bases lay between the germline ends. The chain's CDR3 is CASSPLRGPDGEKLFF. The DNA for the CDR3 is TGCGCCAGCAGCCCGCTTAGGGGCCCCGATGGTGAAAAACTGTTTTTT.

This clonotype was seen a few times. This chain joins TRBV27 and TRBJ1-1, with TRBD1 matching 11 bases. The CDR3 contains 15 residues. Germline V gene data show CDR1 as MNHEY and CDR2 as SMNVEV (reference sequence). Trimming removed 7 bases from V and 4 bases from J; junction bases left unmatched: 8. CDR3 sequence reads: CASKDRGHPGTEAFF. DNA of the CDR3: TGTGCCAGCAAGGACAGGGGGCATCCGGGCACTGAAGCTTTCTTT.

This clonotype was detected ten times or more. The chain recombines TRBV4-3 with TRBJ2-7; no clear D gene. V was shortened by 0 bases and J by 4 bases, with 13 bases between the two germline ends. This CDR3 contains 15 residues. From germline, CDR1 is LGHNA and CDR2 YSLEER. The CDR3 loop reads CASSQEARDFYEQYF. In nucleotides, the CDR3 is TGCGCCAGCAGCCAAGAAGCGCGTGACTTTTACGAGCAGTACTTC.

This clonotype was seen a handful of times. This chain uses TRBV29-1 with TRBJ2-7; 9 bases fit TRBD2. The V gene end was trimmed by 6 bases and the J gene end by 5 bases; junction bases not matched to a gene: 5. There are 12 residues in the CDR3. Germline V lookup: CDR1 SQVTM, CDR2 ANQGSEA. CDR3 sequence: CSVLAGVNEQYF. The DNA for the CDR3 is TGCAGCGTCTTAGCGGGAGTCAACGAGCAGTACTTC.

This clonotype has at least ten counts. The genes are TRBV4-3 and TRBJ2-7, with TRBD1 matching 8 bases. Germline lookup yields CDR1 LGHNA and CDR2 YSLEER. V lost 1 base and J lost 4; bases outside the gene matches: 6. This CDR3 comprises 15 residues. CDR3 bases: TGCGCCAGCAGCCAAGGATGGACAGGGAGGTACGAGCAGTACTTC. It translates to CASSQGWTGRYEQYF.

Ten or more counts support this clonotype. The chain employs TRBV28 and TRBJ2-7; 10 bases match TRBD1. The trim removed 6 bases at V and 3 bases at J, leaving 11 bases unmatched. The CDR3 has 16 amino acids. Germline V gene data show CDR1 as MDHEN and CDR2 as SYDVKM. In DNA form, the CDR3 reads TGTGCCAGCAGACCGAGCTCCGGGACAGGGGTCTACGAGCAGTACTTC. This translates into CASRPSSGTGVYEQYF. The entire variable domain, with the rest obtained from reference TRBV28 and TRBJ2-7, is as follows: DVKVTQSSRYLVKRTGEKVFLECVQDMDHENMFWYRQDPGLGLRLIYFSYDVKMKEKGDIPEGYSVSREKKERFSLILESASTNQTSMYLCASRPSSGTGVYEQYFGPGTRLTVT.

The CDR3 DNA reads as TGTGCCAGCAGCACCCCGGACAGGGCCACCCAACCTCTGGCTGGAAACACCATATATTTT. It encodes CASSTPDRATQPLAGNTIYF. This rearrangement joins TRBV3-1 to TRBJ1-3, with 8 bases identical to TRBD1. The CDR3 runs 20 residues. From germline, CDR1 is LGHDT and CDR2 YNNKEL (reference sequence). J gave up 2 bases and V 5 bases, and 20 bases lay outside the gene matches.

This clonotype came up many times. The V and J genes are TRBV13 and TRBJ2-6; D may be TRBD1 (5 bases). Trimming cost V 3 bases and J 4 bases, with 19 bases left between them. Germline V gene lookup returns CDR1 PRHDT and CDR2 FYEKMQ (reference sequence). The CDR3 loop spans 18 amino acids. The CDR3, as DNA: TGTGCCAGCAGCTTTATTGACAGCTCCGTTACGGGGGCCAACGTCCTGACTTTC. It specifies CASSFIDSSVTGANVLTF.

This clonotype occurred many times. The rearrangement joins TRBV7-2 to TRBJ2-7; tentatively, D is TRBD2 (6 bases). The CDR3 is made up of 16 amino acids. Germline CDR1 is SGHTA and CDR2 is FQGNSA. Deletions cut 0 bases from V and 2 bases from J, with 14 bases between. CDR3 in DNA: TGTGCCAGCAGCTTAGCGCGCGGGGAAATGCCCTACGAGCAGTACTTC. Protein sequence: CASSLARGEMPYEQYF.

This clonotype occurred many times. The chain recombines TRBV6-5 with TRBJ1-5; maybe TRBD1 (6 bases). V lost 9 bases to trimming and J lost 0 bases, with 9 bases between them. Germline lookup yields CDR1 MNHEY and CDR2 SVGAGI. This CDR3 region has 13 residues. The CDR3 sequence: CASGQFSNQPQHF. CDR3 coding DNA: TGTGCCAGTGGACAGTTTAGCAATCAGCCCCAGCATTTT.

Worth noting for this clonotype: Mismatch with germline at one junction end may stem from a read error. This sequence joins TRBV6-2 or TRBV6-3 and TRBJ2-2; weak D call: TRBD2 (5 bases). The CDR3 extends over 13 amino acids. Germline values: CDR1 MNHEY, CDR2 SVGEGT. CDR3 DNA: TGTGCCAGCAGTTACGGTGTAGCCGGGGAGCCGTTTTTT. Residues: CASSYGVAGEPFF.

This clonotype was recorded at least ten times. CDR3 coding DNA: TGTGCCAGCAGTTTAGGAAGCCACGGGACTGAAGCTTTCTTT. Translation: CASSLGSHGTEAFF. The chain has TRBV27 and TRBJ1-1; no firm D call. Trimming left V 2 bases short and J 5 bases short, with 12 bases between. Looked up from germline, CDR1 is MNHEY and CDR2 is SMNVEV (reference sequence). The CDR3 loop spans 14 amino acids.

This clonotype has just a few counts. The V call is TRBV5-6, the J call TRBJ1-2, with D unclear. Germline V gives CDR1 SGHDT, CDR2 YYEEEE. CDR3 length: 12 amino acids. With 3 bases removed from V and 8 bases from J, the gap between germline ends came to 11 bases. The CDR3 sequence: CASSSTLGGYTF. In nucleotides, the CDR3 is TGTGCCAGCAGCTCCACATTGGGAGGCTACACCTTC.

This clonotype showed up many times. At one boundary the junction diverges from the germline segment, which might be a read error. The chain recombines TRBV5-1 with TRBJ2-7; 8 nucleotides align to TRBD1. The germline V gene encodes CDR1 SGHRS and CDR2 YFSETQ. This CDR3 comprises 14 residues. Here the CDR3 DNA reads TGTGCCAGCAGTAGTGGACAGGGTCCCTACGAGCAGTACTTC. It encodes CASSSGQGPYEQYF.

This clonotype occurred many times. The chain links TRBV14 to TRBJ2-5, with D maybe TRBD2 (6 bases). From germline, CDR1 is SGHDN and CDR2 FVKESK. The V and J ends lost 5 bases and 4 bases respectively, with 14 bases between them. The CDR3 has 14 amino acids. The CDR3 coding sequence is TGTGCCAGCAGCTATTTCGTCGGGGGAGAGACCCAGTACTTC. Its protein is CASSYFVGGETQYF. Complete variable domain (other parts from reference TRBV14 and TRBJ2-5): EAGVTQFPSHSVIEKGQTVTLRCDPISGHDNLYWYRRVMGKEIKFLLHFVKESKQDESGMPNNRFLAERTGGTYSTLKVQPAELEDSGVYFCASSYFVGGETQYFGPGTRLLVL.

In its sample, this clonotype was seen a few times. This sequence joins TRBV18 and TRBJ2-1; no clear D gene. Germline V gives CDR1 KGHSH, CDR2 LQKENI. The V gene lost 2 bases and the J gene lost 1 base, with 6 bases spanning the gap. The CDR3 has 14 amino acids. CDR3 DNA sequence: TGTGCCAGCTCACCAATGCCGTCCTACAATGAGCAGTTCTTC. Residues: CASSPMPSYNEQFF.

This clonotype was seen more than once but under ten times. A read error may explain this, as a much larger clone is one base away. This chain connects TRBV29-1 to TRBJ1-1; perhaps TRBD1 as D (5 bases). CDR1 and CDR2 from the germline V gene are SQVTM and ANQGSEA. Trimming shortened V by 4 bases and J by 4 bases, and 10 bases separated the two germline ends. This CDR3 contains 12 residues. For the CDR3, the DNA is TGCAGCGTTGCCGGGACCCCCACTGAAGCTTTCTTT. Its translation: CSVAGTPTEAFF.

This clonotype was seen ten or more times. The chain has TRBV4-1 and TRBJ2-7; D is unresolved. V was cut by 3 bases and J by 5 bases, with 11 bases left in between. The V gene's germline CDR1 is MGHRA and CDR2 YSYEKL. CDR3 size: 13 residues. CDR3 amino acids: CASSHRSAHEQYF. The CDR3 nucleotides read TGCGCCAGCAGCCATCGGTCGGCCCACGAGCAGTACTTC.

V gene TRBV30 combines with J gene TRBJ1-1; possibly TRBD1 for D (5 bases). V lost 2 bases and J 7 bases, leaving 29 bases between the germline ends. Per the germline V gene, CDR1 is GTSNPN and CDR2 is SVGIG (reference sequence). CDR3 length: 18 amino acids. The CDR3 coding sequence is TGTGCCTGGAGTCCCGGGACTAAAAGGGACTCGGAGGACCTTGAAGCTTTCTTT. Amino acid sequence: CAWSPGTKRDSEDLEAFF.

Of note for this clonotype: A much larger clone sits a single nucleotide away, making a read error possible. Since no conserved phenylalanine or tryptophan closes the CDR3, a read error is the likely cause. CDR3 residues: CASSEALPGGGFYEQYL. The CDR3 DNA reads as TGTGCCAGCAGTGAAGCGCTTCCAGGGGGCGGCTTTTACGAGCAGTACTTG. The chain carries TRBV2 and TRBJ2-7; TRBD1 matches 8 bases. Looked up from germline, CDR1 is SNHLY and CDR2 is FYNNEI. The CDR3 length is 17 residues. With V trimmed by 0 bases and J by 4 bases, 11 bases remained unmatched.

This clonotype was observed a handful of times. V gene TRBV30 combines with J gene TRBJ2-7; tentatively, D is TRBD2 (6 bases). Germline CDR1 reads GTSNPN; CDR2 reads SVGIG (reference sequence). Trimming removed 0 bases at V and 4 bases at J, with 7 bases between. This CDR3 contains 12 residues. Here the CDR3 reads CAWSVGGYEQYF. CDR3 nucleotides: TGTGCCTGGAGTGTCGGGGGATACGAGCAGTACTTC. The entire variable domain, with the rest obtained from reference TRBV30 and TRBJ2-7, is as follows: SQTIHQWPATLVQPVGSPLSLECTVEGTSNPNLYWYRQAAGRGLQLLFYSVGIGQISSEVPQNLSASRPQDRQFILSSKKLLLSDSGFYLCAWSVGGYEQYFGPGTRLTVT.

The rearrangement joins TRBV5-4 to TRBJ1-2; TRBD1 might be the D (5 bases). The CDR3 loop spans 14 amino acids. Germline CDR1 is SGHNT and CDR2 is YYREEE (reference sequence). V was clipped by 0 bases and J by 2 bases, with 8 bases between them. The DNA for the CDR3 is TGTGCCAGCAGCTTGGGGAGACAGAACTATGGCTACACCTTC. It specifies CASSLGRQNYGYTF.

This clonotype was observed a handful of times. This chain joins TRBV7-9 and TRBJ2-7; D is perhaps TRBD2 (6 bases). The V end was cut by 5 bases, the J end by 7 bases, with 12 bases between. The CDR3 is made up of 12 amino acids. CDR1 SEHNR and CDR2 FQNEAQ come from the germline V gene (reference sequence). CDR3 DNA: TGTGCCAGCAGCCGGGGGACGGGTGAGCAGTACTTC. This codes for CASSRGTGEQYF.